The 9 T cell receptor beta chains listed next were all sequenced from one sample in a study of shared clonotypes between healthy human individuals. Assay: immunoSEQ multiplex PCR; the TCRdb copy retains only in-frame clones and omits some. This repertoire shows some 2,000,000 clones, roughly 94% found once; its top ten account for 1.1%. Positive CCR7 selection of CD45RO-negative cells yielded the naive CD8 cells, and terminally differentiated effector memory CD45RA+ cells were excluded. The sample taken for sequencing was naive CD8+ T cells sorted from blood. The source is a man aged 18-30 years in good health.

This chain uses TRBV27 with TRBJ2-1, with 7 bases fitting TRBD1. Germline V gene data show CDR1 as MNHEY and CDR2 as SMNVEV (reference sequence). The CDR3 contains 14 residues. V shed 3 bases and J 5 bases; nucleotides not matched to a gene: 4. CDR3: CASSFQGDHNEQFF. DNA of the CDR3: TGTGCCAGCAGTTTCCAGGGGGACCACAATGAGCAGTTCTTC.

The chain recombines TRBV19 with TRBJ1-5; possibly TRBD1 for D (6 bases). The CDR3 is 15 amino acids. V was cut by 5 bases and J by 3 bases, with 14 bases left in between. Germline V lookup: CDR1 LNHDA, CDR2 SQIVND (reference sequence). DNA for the CDR3: TGTGCCAGTAGTTGGGGGGCAGGCGCCAATCAGCCCCAGCATTTT. This sequence encodes CASSWGAGANQPQHF.

With respect to this clone: The junction differs from germline at one of its ends, possibly a read error. The chain carries TRBV7-7 and TRBJ2-7; the match to TRBD1 covers 7 bases. The CDR3 extends over 14 amino acids. Germline V gives CDR1 SSHAT, CDR2 FNYEAQ (reference sequence). The chain's CDR3 is CASSLRAGGYEQYF. CDR3 nucleotide sequence: TGTGCTAGCAGCTTAAGGGCAGGGGGATACGAGCAGTACTTC.

The chain uses TRBV28 and TRBJ2-7; 7 bases are shared with TRBD1. The trim removed 4 bases at V and 2 bases at J, leaving 5 bases unmatched. CDR1 is MDHEN, CDR2 SYDVKM, per germline. The CDR3 is made up of 14 amino acids. CDR3 protein: CASSWPGQTYEQYF. The CDR3 region has the DNA TGTGCCAGCAGTTGGCCGGGACAGACCTACGAGCAGTACTTC.

The rearrangement links TRBV9 to TRBJ1-3; maybe TRBD1 (5 bases). CDR3 length equals 15 residues. Germline assignment: CDR1 SGDLS and CDR2 YYNGEE. The V end lost 4 bases, the J end lost 4 bases, and 15 bases lay between the germline ends. The CDR3 region has the DNA TGTGCCAGCAGCCCACCCGGGACCCCAGGAAACACCATATATTTT. Translated, it gives CASSPPGTPGNTIYF.

The genes are TRBV7-9 and TRBJ1-2; 7 nucleotides agree with TRBD1. Losses at the gene ends were 2 bases for V and 6 bases for J; bases not matched to a gene: 6. In germline, CDR1 is SEHNR, CDR2 FQNEAQ (reference sequence). This CDR3 contains 14 residues. The CDR3 coding sequence is TGTGCCAGCAGCTTAAGTGGAGGGGGCGATGGCTACACCTTC. This encodes CASSLSGGGDGYTF.

The chain recombines TRBV5-1 with TRBJ2-5, with D perhaps matching TRBD1 (6 bases). The germline V and J ends were trimmed by 0 bases and 5 bases, with 26 bases remaining between them. Germline V gene sequence: CDR1 SGHRS, CDR2 YFSETQ. The CDR3 runs 19 residues. CDR3 in DNA: TGCGCCAGCAGCTTGGCCCCGTGGTGGAGGCAGGTTCAGGGGGAGACCCAGTACTTC. This codes for CASSLAPWWRQVQGETQYF.

J is TRBJ2-1 and V is TRBV5-4; possible D gene TRBD2, 5 bases. Looked up from germline, CDR1 is SGHNT and CDR2 is YYREEE (reference sequence). The CDR3 runs to 14 residues. V was cut by 4 bases and J by 4 bases, with 12 bases left in between. CDR3 protein: CASSQADGYNEQFF. The CDR3 DNA follows: TGTGCCAGCAGCCAAGCGGACGGGTACAATGAGCAGTTCTTC.

Concerning this clone itself: A read error is possible here, since a much larger clone lies one base away. The J gene is TRBJ1-1, the V gene TRBV7-8; D call uncertain. The CDR3 has 11 amino acids. V was clipped by 1 base and J by 4 bases, with 1 base between them. Per the germline V gene, CDR1 is SGHVS and CDR2 is FQNEAQ. Here the CDR3 DNA reads TGTGCCAGCAGCTTAGGCACTGAAGCTTTCTTT. This codes for CASSLGTEAFF.